Sequencing of this TCR beta chain was carried out in a study of CD8+ T cells in alopecia areata. For the study at large: At a dose of 5 to 10 mg twice daily, oral tofacitinib was given to treated patients.

Comment on this clone: Its target is not known.

This CDR3 is built from 14 residues. Trimming removed 0 bases at V and 15 bases at J, with 21 bases between. Germline V lookup: CDR1 GTSNPN, CDR2 SVGIG (reference sequence). As the sequencing template, cDNA was produced by extracting RNA and reverse transcribing it. Here immunoSEQ multiplex PCR was the method, and the copy in TCRdb shows in-frame clones only, minus some. The profile shows hundreds of thousands of clones, about 68% of them singletons. Sorting of CD4+ and CD8+ T cells was performed on PBMCs. General observations from the study: Sequencing of scalp tissue also captures the resident alphabeta T cells of normal skin. It was lesional scalp, especially alopecia totalis/universalis, that showed higher clonality than normal scalp.

V gene TRBV30 combines with J gene TRBJ2-1; D unclear. This clonotype was obtained from a human donor with alopecia areata. Source: CD4+ T cells sorted from blood, taken at week 0. DNA of the CDR3: TGTGCCTGGAGTGTCTCAGATAGTCTGAGCAGATTGTTCTTC. This translates into CAWSVSDSLSRLFF.